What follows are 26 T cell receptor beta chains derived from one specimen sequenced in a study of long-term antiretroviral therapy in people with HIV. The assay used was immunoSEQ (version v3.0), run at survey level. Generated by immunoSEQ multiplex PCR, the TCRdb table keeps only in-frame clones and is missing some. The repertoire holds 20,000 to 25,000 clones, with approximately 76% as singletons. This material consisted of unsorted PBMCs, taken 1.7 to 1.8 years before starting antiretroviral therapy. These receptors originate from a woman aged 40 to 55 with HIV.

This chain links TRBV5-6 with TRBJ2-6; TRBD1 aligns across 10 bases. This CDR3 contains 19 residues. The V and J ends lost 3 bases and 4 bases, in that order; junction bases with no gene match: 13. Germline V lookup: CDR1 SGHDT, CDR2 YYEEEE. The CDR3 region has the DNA TGTGCCAGCAGCTCAGACTCTTGGGGACAGGGGACCGGGGCCAACGTCCTGACTTTC. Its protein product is CASSSDSWGQGTGANVLTF. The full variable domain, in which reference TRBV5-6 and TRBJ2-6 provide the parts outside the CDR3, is DAGVTQSPTHLIKTRGQQVTLRCSPKSGHDTVSWYQQALGQGPQFIFQYYEEEERQRGNFPDRFSGHQFPNYSSELNVNALLLGDSALYLCASSSDSWGQGTGANVLTFGAGSRLTVL.

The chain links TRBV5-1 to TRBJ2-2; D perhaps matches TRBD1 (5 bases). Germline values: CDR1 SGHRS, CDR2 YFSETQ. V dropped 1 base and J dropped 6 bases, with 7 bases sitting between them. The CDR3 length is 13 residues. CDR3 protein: CASSLQGAGELFF. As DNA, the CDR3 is TGCGCCAGCAGCTTGCAGGGTGCCGGGGAGCTGTTTTTT.

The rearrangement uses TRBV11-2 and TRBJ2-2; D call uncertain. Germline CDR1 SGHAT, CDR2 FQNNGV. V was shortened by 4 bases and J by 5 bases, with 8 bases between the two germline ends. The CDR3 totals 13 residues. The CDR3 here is CASSSAQTGELFF. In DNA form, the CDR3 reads TGTGCCAGCAGCTCGGCCCAAACCGGGGAGCTGTTTTTT.

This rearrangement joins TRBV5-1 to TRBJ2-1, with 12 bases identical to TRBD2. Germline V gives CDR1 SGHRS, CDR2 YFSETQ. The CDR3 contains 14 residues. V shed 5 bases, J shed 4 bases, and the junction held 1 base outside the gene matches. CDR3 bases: TGCGCCAGCAGGACTAGCGGGGGTTACAATGAGCAGTTCTTC. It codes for CASRTSGGYNEQFF.

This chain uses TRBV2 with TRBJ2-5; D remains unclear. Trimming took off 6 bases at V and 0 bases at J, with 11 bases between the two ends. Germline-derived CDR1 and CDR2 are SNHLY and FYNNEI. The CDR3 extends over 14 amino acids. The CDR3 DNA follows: TGTGCCAGCAGCCCCGAGACTTACCAAGAGACCCAGTACTTC. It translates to CASSPETYQETQYF.

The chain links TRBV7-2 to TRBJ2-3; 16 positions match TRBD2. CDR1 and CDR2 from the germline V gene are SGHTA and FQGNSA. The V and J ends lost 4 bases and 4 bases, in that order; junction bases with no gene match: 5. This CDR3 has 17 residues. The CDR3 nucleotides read TGTGCCAGCAGCTCCGGGACTAGCGGGAGGGCCTCAGATACGCAGTATTTT. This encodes CASSSGTSGRASDTQYF.

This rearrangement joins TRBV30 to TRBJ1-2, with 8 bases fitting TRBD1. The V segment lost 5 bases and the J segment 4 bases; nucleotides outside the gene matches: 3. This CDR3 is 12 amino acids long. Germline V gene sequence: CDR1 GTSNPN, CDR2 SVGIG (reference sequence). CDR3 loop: CAWGTGTYGYTF. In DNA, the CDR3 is TGTGCCTGGGGGACAGGCACCTATGGCTACACCTTC.

The CDR3 loop reads CASSSQAYNSPLHF. For the CDR3, the DNA is TGTGCCAGCAGCTCACAAGCCTATAATTCACCCCTCCACTTT. The chain joins TRBV11-2 to TRBJ1-6; D is uncertain. The length of the CDR3 is 14 residues. Germline CDR1 reads SGHAT; CDR2 reads FQNNGV. V lost 4 bases, J lost 2 bases, and 6 bases lay in between.

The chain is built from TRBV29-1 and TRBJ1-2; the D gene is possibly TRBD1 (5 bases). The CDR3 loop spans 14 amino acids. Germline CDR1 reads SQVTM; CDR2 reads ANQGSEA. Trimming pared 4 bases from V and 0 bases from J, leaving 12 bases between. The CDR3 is CSVGQHSTNYGYTF. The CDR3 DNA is TGCAGCGTTGGACAGCACAGTACTAACTATGGCTACACCTTC.

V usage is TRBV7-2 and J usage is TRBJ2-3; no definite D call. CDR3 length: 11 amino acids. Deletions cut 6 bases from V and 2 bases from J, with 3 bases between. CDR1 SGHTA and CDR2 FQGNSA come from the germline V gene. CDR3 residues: CASSNTDTQYF. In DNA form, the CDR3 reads TGTGCCAGCAGTAACACAGATACGCAGTATTTT.

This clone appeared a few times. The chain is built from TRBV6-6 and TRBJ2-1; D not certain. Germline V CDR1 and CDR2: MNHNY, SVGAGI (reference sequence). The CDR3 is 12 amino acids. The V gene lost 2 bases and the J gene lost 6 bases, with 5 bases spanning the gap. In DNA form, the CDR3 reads TGTGCCAGCAGTTACGGACCCAATGAGCAGTTCTTC. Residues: CASSYGPNEQFF.

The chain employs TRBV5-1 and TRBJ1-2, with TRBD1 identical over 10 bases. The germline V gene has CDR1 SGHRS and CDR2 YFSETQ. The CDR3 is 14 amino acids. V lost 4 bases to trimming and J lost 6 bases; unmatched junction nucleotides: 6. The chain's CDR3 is CASSAGQGGHGYTF. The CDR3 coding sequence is TGCGCCAGCAGCGCAGGACAGGGGGGTCATGGCTACACCTTC.

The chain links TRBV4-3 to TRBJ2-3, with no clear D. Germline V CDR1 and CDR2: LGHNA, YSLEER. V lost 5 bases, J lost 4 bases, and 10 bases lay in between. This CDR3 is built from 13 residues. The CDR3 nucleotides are TGCGCCAGCAGCTACAGCGTCTCAGATACGCAGTATTTT. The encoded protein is CASSYSVSDTQYF.

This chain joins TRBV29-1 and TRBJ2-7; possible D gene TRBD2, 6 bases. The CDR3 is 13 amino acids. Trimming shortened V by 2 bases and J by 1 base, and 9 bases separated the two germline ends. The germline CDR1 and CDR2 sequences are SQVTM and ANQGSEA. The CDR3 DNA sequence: TGCAGCGTTGAACGGGAGAGTTCCTACGAGCAGTACTTC. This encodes CSVERESSYEQYF.

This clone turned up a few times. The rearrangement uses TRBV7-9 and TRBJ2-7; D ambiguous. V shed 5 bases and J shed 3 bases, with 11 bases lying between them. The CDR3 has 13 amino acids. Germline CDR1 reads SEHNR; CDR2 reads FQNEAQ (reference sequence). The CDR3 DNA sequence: TGTGCCAGCAGCCCTCCAGACGGCTACGAGCAGTACTTC. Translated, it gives CASSPPDGYEQYF.

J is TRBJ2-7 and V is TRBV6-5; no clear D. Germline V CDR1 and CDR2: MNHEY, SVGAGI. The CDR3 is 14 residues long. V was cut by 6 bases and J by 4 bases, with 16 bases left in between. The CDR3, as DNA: TGTGCCAGCAGCATCCTCGCGGAGTCTTACGAGCAGTACTTC. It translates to CASSILAESYEQYF.

This CDR3 reads CASSLGLGETQYF. The CDR3 DNA follows: TGTGCCAGCAGCTTAGGGTTGGGGGAGACCCAGTACTTC. V usage is TRBV7-7 and J usage is TRBJ2-5; D gene ambiguous. The CDR3 sequence is 13 residues long. Trimming removed 1 base at V and 5 bases at J, with 8 bases between. Looked up from germline, CDR1 is SSHAT and CDR2 is FNYEAQ (reference sequence).

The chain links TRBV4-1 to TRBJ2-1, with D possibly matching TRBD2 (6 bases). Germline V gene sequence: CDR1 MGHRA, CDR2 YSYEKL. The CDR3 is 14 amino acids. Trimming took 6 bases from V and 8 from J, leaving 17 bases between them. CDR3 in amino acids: CASRPSGGEDEQFF. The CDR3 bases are TGCGCCAGCAGGCCTTCGGGTGGGGAGGATGAGCAGTTCTTC.

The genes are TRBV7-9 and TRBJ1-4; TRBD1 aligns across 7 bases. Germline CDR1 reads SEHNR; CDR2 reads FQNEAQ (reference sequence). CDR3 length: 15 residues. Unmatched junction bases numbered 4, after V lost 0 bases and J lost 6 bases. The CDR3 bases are TGTGCCAGCAGCTTAGCGACAGGGTTTGATGAAAAACTGTTTTTT. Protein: CASSLATGFDEKLFF. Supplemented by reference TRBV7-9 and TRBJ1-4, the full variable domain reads DTGVSQNPRHKITKRGQNVTFRCDPISEHNRLYWYRQTLGQGPEFLTYFQNEAQLEKSRLLSDRFSAERPKGSFSTLEIQRTEQGDSAMYLCASSLATGFDEKLFFGSGTQLSVL.

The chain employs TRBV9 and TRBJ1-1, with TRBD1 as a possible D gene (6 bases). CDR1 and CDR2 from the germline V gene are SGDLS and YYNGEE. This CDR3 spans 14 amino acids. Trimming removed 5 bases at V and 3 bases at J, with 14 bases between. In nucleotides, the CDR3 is TGTGCCAGCAGTCCCACAGGGATGGACACTGAAGCTTTCTTT. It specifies CASSPTGMDTEAFF.

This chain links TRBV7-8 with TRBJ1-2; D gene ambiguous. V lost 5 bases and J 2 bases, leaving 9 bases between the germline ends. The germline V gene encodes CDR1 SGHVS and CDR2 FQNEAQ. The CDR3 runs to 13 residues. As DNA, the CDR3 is TGTGCCAGCAGCGCGACATTGAACTATGGCTACACCTTC. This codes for CASSATLNYGYTF.

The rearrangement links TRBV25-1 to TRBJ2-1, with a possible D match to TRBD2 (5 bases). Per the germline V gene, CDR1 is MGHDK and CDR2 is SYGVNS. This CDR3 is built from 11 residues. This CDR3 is CATGSYNEQFF. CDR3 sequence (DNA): TGTGCGACGGGAAGCTACAATGAGCAGTTCTTC.

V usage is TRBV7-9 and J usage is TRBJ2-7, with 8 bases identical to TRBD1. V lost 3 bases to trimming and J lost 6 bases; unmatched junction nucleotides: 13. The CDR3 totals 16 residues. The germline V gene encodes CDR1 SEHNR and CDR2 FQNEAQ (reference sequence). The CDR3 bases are TGTGCCAGCAGCTTCAGAACAGGGGGTATTTCGTCCGAGCAGTACTTC. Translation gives CASSFRTGGISSEQYF.

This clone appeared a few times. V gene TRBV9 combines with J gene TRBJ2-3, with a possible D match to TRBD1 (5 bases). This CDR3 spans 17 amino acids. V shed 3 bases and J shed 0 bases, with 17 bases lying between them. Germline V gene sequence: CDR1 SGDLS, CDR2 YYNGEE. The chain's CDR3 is CASSALSGRVSTDTQYF. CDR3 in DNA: TGTGCCAGCAGCGCCCTCTCCGGCAGGGTGAGCACAGATACGCAGTATTTT.

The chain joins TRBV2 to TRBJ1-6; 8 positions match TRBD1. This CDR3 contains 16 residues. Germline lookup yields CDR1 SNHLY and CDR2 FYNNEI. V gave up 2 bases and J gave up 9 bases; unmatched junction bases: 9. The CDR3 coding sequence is TGTGCCAGCAGTGAACTCCGGGGACAGGCGGGTTCACCCCTCCACTTT. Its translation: CASSELRGQAGSPLHF.

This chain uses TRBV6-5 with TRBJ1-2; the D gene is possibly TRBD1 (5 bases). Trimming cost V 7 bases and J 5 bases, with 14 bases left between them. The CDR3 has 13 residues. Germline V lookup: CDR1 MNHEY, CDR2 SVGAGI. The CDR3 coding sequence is TGTGCCAGCAAGACACCCGGGGGGTATGGCTACACCTTC. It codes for CASKTPGGYGYTF.